The 25 T cell receptor beta chains below were found in one sample sequenced in a study of CD8 T cells in ankylosing spondylitis (dated by TCRdb to about 2017). Receptor libraries were prepared by 5' RACE. The sequencer was an Illumina HiSeq 2500. TCRdb reworked the public reads: Q25 trimming with fastp, MiXCR clone assembly, productive beta chains retained. Identical CDR3 proteins give one entry, which carries the most common genes and DNA. This sample comprises roughly 180,000 distinct CDR3 sequences, approximately 10% of them detected only once. About 15% of the sample comes from the top ten. Sample: blood, either unsorted or a sorted T cell fraction (not recorded which). The receptors were sampled from a female donor with ankylosing spondylitis or in good health (not recorded which).

This chain joins TRBV10-3 and TRBJ2-7; TRBD1 might be the D (5 bases). Germline assignment: CDR1 ENHRY and CDR2 SYGVKD. The CDR3 totals 13 residues. Trimming took 10 bases from V and 0 from J, leaving 13 bases between them. DNA of the CDR3: TGTGCCACCACTAAAGACAGCTCCTACGAGCAGTACTTC. Protein: CATTKDSSYEQYF.

This clonotype occurred a few times. This sequence joins TRBV29-1 and TRBJ2-7; D uncertain. V dropped 4 bases and J dropped 0 bases, with 7 bases sitting between them. This CDR3 is 12 amino acids long. Germline-derived CDR1 and CDR2 are SQVTM and ANQGSEA. As DNA, the CDR3 is TGCAGCGTTGGACGGAGCTCCTACGAGCAGTACTTC. The encoded protein is CSVGRSSYEQYF.

The chain carries TRBV12-3 or TRBV12-4 and TRBJ1-2; no clear D gene. Trimming removed 10 bases from V and 1 base from J, with 7 bases in between. The CDR3 is made up of 11 amino acids. The CDR3, as DNA: TGTGCCAACCGGGATAACTATGGCTACACCTTC. Translated: CANRDNYGYTF.

J is TRBJ1-5 and V is TRBV5-6; the D gene is possibly TRBD1 (6 bases). From germline, CDR1 is SGHDT and CDR2 YYEEEE. V dropped 4 bases and J dropped 0 bases, with 11 bases sitting between them. CDR3 length: 15 amino acids. The CDR3 loop is CASSQGYHSNQPQHF. For the CDR3, the DNA is TGTGCCAGCAGCCAGGGGTACCATAGCAATCAGCCCCAGCATTTT.

This clonotype has just a few counts. This chain joins TRBV6-2 or TRBV6-3 and TRBJ1-2; TRBD1 agrees at 8 bases. V lost 2 bases, J lost 3 bases, and 8 bases stayed unmatched. Per the germline V gene, CDR1 is MNHEY and CDR2 is SVGEGT. The CDR3 sequence is 16 residues long. CDR3 DNA: TGTGCCAGCAGTTACCTCCGGACAGGGAGACACTATGGCTACACCTTC. It codes for CASSYLRTGRHYGYTF.

The chain joins TRBV24-1 to TRBJ2-3, with 7 bases aligning to TRBD2. V shed 0 bases, J shed 9 bases, and the junction held 11 bases outside the gene matches. From germline, CDR1 is KGHDR and CDR2 SFDVKD. CDR3 length: 16 amino acids. This CDR3 is CATSDLAGARWDTQYF. Here the CDR3 DNA reads TGTGCCACCAGTGATTTGGCGGGAGCCAGATGGGACACGCAGTATTTT.

This clonotype was observed a few times. The rearrangement uses TRBV6-5 and TRBJ2-7; 9 positions match TRBD2. The CDR3 covers 15 residues. CDR1 is MNHEY and CDR2 is SVGAGI in the germline V gene. The junction had 6 bases not matched to a gene; V was cut back by 2 bases and J by 4 bases. The DNA for the CDR3 is TGTGCCAGCAGTTACGCCGGGACTAGCAGTTACGAGCAGTACTTC. This gives the protein CASSYAGTSSYEQYF.

The rearrangement links TRBV20-1 to TRBJ2-5; 8 positions agree with TRBD1. This CDR3 has 13 amino acids. CDR1 DFQATT and CDR2 SNEGSKA come from the germline V gene (reference sequence). V gave up 6 bases and J gave up 0 bases; unmatched junction bases: 3. CDR3 DNA: TGCAGTGCAAGGACAGGGTACCAAGAGACCCAGTACTTC. It specifies CSARTGYQETQYF.

This clonotype was picked up a small number of times. The chain recombines TRBV5-1 with TRBJ2-7, with 7 bases matching TRBD2. CDR1 is SGHRS and CDR2 is YFSETQ in the germline V gene. This CDR3 contains 14 residues. V lost 1 base to trimming and J lost 6 bases; unmatched junction nucleotides: 7. Here the CDR3 reads CASSLRGGHIEQYF. The CDR3 DNA reads TGCGCCAGCAGCTTGAGGGGAGGGCACATCGAGCAGTACTTC.

A remark on this clonotype: The junction shows a germline mismatch at one end, possibly a read error. CDR3 residues: CASSIGSGFGNEQFF. The CDR3, as DNA: TGTGCCAGCAGTATAGGTAGCGGGTTCGGCAATGAGCAGTTCTTC. This chain uses TRBV19 with TRBJ2-1; 7 nucleotides align to TRBD2. The length of the CDR3 is 15 residues. Germline CDR1 reads LNHDA; CDR2 reads SQIVND (reference sequence).

This clonotype was observed a few times. V and J are TRBV20-1 and TRBJ2-2; D uncertain. The CDR3 consists of 14 residues. The V end lost 4 bases, the J end lost 2 bases, and 11 bases lay between the germline ends. CDR1 and CDR2 (germline): DFQATT, SNEGSKA (reference sequence). CDR3 amino acids: CSATRNSNTGELFF. The CDR3 DNA is TGCAGTGCTACAAGAAATTCTAACACCGGGGAGCTGTTTTTT.

This clonotype was picked up many times. The chain joins TRBV20-1 to TRBJ2-7; tentatively, D is TRBD2 (7 bases). The CDR3 is 12 residues long. Per the germline V gene, CDR1 is DFQATT and CDR2 is SNEGSKA (reference sequence). The V end was cut by 6 bases, the J end by 5 bases, with 14 bases between. CDR3 sequence: CSAHSGGNEQYF. CDR3 bases: TGCAGTGCCCACTCGGGGGGCAACGAGCAGTACTTC.

The rearrangement joins TRBV30 to TRBJ2-2; D remains unclear. Trimming removed 2 bases at V and 0 bases at J, with 13 bases between. This CDR3 contains 16 residues. Germline V lookup: CDR1 GTSNPN, CDR2 SVGIG (reference sequence). The CDR3 bases are TGTGCCTGGAGTCATGGGGAACGATCGAACACCGGGGAGCTGTTTTTT. Translating gives CAWSHGERSNTGELFF.

This clonotype was seen a single time. With a much larger clone just one base away, this may be a read error. J is TRBJ2-5 and V is TRBV27, with D possibly being TRBD1 or TRBD2 (5 bases each). Germline V gene data show CDR1 as MNHEY and CDR2 as SMNVEV (reference sequence). There are 15 residues in the CDR3. In nucleotides, the CDR3 is TGTGCCAGCAGTTTATACTCGGCCCAAGTTGGGACCCAGCACTTC. This sequence encodes CASSLYSAQVGTQHF.

This clonotype was counted between two and nine times. This rearrangement joins TRBV6-5 to TRBJ2-1, with D possibly matching TRBD2 (5 bases). CDR3 length: 14 residues. Germline V gene lookup returns CDR1 MNHEY and CDR2 SVGAGI. V gave up 0 bases and J gave up 8 bases, with 11 bases separating them. This CDR3 reads CASSYSRASDEQFF. The CDR3 coding sequence is TGTGCCAGCAGTTACTCGCGGGCCTCGGATGAGCAGTTCTTC.

The count of this clonotype is one. The chain combines TRBV12-5 with TRBJ2-3; D perhaps matches TRBD1 (6 bases). The ends were cut back, 2 bases at V and 4 bases at J, with 10 bases in the middle. From germline, CDR1 is LGHNT and CDR2 FRNRAP. The CDR3 totals 14 residues. This chain's CDR3 is CASGLSGAADTQYF. CDR3 nucleotide sequence: TGTGCTAGTGGTTTGTCAGGGGCCGCAGATACGCAGTATTTT.

This clonotype came up a few times. V usage is TRBV10-3 and J usage is TRBJ2-7; TRBD2 matches at 13 bases. Germline assignment: CDR1 ENHRY and CDR2 SYGVKD. J was trimmed by 3 bases and V by 4 bases; bases with no gene match: 9. The CDR3 has 17 amino acids. The CDR3 here is CAISVGTSGIIVYEQYF. In nucleotides, the CDR3 is TGTGCCATCAGTGTTGGGACTAGCGGGATAATTGTCTACGAGCAGTACTTC.

This chain uses TRBV6-1 with TRBJ1-1; weak D call: TRBD1 (5 bases). This CDR3 region has 15 residues. CDR1 is MNHNS, CDR2 SASEGT, per germline. The ends were cut back, 6 bases at V and 2 bases at J, with 16 bases in the middle. The CDR3 here is CASSLSYRDNTEAFF. The CDR3 DNA sequence: TGTGCCAGCAGCCTATCCTACCGGGACAACACTGAAGCTTTCTTT.

The rearrangement links TRBV4-2 to TRBJ2-2, with D possibly being TRBD2 (6 bases). Trimming left V 1 base short and J 1 base short, with 7 bases between. The CDR3 extends over 15 amino acids. Germline V CDR1 and CDR2: LGHNA, YNFKEQ. In nucleotides, the CDR3 is TGTGCCAGCAGCCAAGCCGGGAGGAACACCGGGGAGCTGTTTTTT. It encodes CASSQAGRNTGELFF.

As for this clonotype: Mismatch with germline at one junction end may stem from a read error. The rearrangement uses TRBV7-9 and TRBJ2-3, with TRBD1 as a possible D gene (5 bases). The CDR3 has 12 amino acids. The germline V gene encodes CDR1 SEHNR and CDR2 FQNEAQ (reference sequence). The CDR3 sequence is CASSVYTGTQYF. The CDR3 DNA follows: TGTGCCAGCAGCGTATACACAGGTACGCAGTATTTT.

J is TRBJ2-3 and V is TRBV11-3; a weak D match, TRBD2 (6 bases). V was clipped by 5 bases and J by 2 bases, with 17 bases between them. CDR3 length: 16 amino acids. CDR1 and CDR2 from the germline V gene are SGHNT and YENEEA. CDR3 sequence reads: CASSARHSGATDTQYF. The CDR3, as DNA: TGTGCCAGCAGCGCGCGCCATAGCGGAGCCACAGATACGCAGTATTTT.

This clonotype was recorded many times. The chain joins TRBV20-1 to TRBJ2-7; the match to TRBD1 covers 7 bases. The CDR3 consists of 16 residues. With 0 bases clipped from V and 0 bases from J, the junction kept 8 bases outside the gene matches. Germline loops: CDR1 DFQATT, CDR2 SNEGSKA (reference sequence). The CDR3 DNA follows: TGCAGTGCTAGAGATATAGGGGACAGTACCTCCTACGAGCAGTACTTC. This gives the protein CSARDIGDSTSYEQYF.

The chain uses TRBV12-2 and TRBJ2-5; the table's D call of TRBD2 was not tested on the DNA. TRBV12-2 is a pseudogene locus. The CDR3 sequence is 15 residues long. Here the CDR3 reads CASRRPGLAEETQYF. The CDR3 DNA is TGTGCAAGTCGCCGACCGGGACTAGCGGAAGAGACCCAGTACTTC.

The chain carries TRBV20-1 and TRBJ2-1; TRBD2 matches at 11 bases. V lost 6 bases and J lost 0; bases outside the gene matches: 4. The germline gives CDR1 DFQATT, CDR2 SNEGSKA (reference sequence). The CDR3 loop spans 15 amino acids. The CDR3 nucleotides read TGCAGTGCAACAACTAGCGGGAGCTCCTACAATGAGCAGTTCTTC. Translated: CSATTSGSSYNEQFF.

There are many counts of this clonotype. V usage is TRBV6-5 and J usage is TRBJ1-1; D not certain. Germline CDR1 reads MNHEY; CDR2 reads SVGAGI. V dropped 2 bases and J dropped 1 base, with 8 bases sitting between them. The CDR3 is 14 residues long. As DNA, the CDR3 is TGTGCCAGCAGTTACGAGGACCAGAACACTGAAGCTTTCTTT. It is translated as CASSYEDQNTEAFF.